One sample yielded the 29 T cell receptor beta chains listed below, sequenced in a study of cytomegalovirus exposure and HLA in healthy donors. Primers: 60 Vbeta forward and 13 Jbeta reverse. Only in-frame clones appear in the TCRdb table, and some are missing; sequencing was by immunoSEQ multiplex PCR. The data contain around 130,000 clones, around 75% of them singletons. The sample was PBMCs. Receptors were obtained from a woman in her 30s in good health and CMV-seronegative.

This rearrangement joins TRBV11-1 to TRBJ2-7; TRBD1 is a possible D gene (6 bases). The CDR3 is 14 residues long. Trimming stripped 5 bases from V and 1 base from J, with 12 bases between. Germline assignment: CDR1 SGHAT and CDR2 FQDESV (reference sequence). DNA of the CDR3: TGTGCCAGCAGCCGTTGGACAGATTCCTACGAGCAGTACGTC. It translates to CASSRWTDSYEQYV.

This clone occurred once. The chain recombines TRBV7-2 with TRBJ1-1; 8 bases align to TRBD1. This CDR3 has 13 residues. V shed 5 bases, J shed 5 bases, and the junction held 4 bases outside the gene matches. Germline lookup yields CDR1 SGHTA and CDR2 FQGNSA. For the CDR3, the DNA is TGTGCCAGCAGCCTGACAGGGGCAACTGAAGCTTTCTTT. It yields the protein CASSLTGATEAFF.

This sequence joins TRBV6-5 and TRBJ2-3; D gene unclear. CDR1 MNHEY and CDR2 SVGAGI come from the germline V gene. This CDR3 has 13 residues. Trimming removed 5 bases at V and 4 bases at J, with 10 bases between. CDR3 amino acids: CASSLSAADTQYF. The CDR3, as DNA: TGTGCCAGCAGTCTCTCGGCGGCAGATACGCAGTATTTT.

The chain links TRBV19 to TRBJ2-3; 8 nucleotides line up with TRBD2. This CDR3 region has 16 residues. V was pared by 3 bases and J by 0 bases, with 5 bases of the junction left unmatched. Germline V lookup: CDR1 LNHDA, CDR2 SQIVND (reference sequence). This CDR3 is CASSIGLALSTDTQYF. The CDR3, as DNA: TGTGCCAGTAGTATTGGACTAGCACTTAGCACAGATACGCAGTATTTT.

J is TRBJ2-1 and V is TRBV6-4, with 10 nucleotides matching TRBD2. CDR1 is MRHNA, CDR2 SNTAGT, per germline. The V and J ends lost 9 bases and 5 bases, in that order; junction bases with no gene match: 13. There are 16 residues in the CDR3. CDR3 sequence (DNA): TGTGCCAGTTCCGGGACTAGCGACCCGGGTAACAATGAGCAGTTCTTC. It is translated as CASSGTSDPGNNEQFF.

The chain links TRBV6-1 to TRBJ2-2, with D unclear. Germline CDR1 is MNHNS and CDR2 is SASEGT. There are 14 residues in the CDR3. V was clipped by 5 bases and J by 3 bases, with 10 bases between them. The CDR3 nucleotides read TGTGCCAGCAGTCTAGTCTGGGACACCGGGGAGCTGTTTTTT. Its protein is CASSLVWDTGELFF.

This clone was seen more than once but under ten times. The V and J genes are TRBV6-5 and TRBJ1-1; no clear D. Germline V gene data show CDR1 as MNHEY and CDR2 as SVGAGI. The CDR3 covers 14 residues. V was cut by 0 bases and J by 6 bases, with 11 bases left in between. In DNA, the CDR3 is TGTGCCAGCAGTTACTCGAAAGTCAGGTCTGAAGCTTTCTTT. Residues: CASSYSKVRSEAFF.

This chain links TRBV28 with TRBJ1-3; 7 bases match TRBD1. The CDR3 consists of 15 residues. V shed 9 bases and J 0 bases; nucleotides not matched to a gene: 8. Germline V gene sequence: CDR1 MDHEN, CDR2 SYDVKM. CDR3 sequence (DNA): TGTGCCAGTGCCGGGACAGCTCTCTCTGGAAACACCATATATTTT. It codes for CASAGTALSGNTIYF.

The chain has TRBV6-5 and TRBJ2-2, with a possible D match to TRBD2 (7 bases). CDR1 is MNHEY, CDR2 SVGAGI, per germline. Trimming took off 2 bases at V and 7 bases at J, with 11 bases between the two ends. This CDR3 is 14 amino acids long. The CDR3 DNA follows: TGTGCCAGCAGTTACGGGGGGGCGGGCGGGGAGCTGTTTTTT. It codes for CASSYGGAGGELFF.

The chain uses TRBV6-5 and TRBJ1-3; maybe TRBD1 (5 bases). The germline V gene has CDR1 MNHEY and CDR2 SVGAGI. The CDR3 is 16 amino acids. The V end lost 2 bases, the J end lost 0 bases, and 11 bases lay between the germline ends. CDR3 region: CASSYGDSSSGNTIYF. The CDR3 coding sequence is TGTGCCAGCAGTTACGGGGACTCTAGCTCTGGAAACACCATATATTTT.

The V and J genes are TRBV2 and TRBJ1-5, with TRBD1 matching 7 bases. Germline V CDR1 and CDR2: SNHLY, FYNNEI. V lost 6 bases to trimming and J lost 3 bases; unmatched junction nucleotides: 14. This CDR3 has 17 residues. The CDR3 region is CASRPRGQSVFNQPQHF. Written as DNA, the CDR3 is TGTGCCAGCAGACCCCGGGGACAGTCTGTGTTCAATCAGCCCCAGCATTTT.

The J gene is TRBJ2-5, the V gene TRBV9, with 12 positions matching TRBD2. The V gene end was trimmed by 3 bases and the J gene end by 2 bases; junction bases not matched to a gene: 2. Per germline, CDR1 SGDLS and CDR2 YYNGEE. The CDR3 length is 15 residues. The CDR3 DNA reads as TGTGCCAGCAGCGAAGGGACTAGCGGGCAAGAGACCCAGTACTTC. This gives the protein CASSEGTSGQETQYF.

To note about this clone: One end of the junction varies from germline; a read error may be responsible. This rearrangement joins TRBV7-9 to TRBJ2-2, with a weak D call TRBD1 (5 bases). Germline assignment: CDR1 SEHNR and CDR2 FQNEAQ (reference sequence). The CDR3 sequence is 16 residues long. In nucleotides, the CDR3 is TGTTCCAGCAGCCTCCCCCGCCAGGGATACGCCGGGGAGCTGTTTTTT. This gives the protein CSSSLPRQGYAGELFF.

The V call is TRBV5-6, the J call TRBJ1-1, with a tentative D call TRBD1 (5 bases). Per germline, CDR1 SGHDT and CDR2 YYEEEE. The CDR3 has 14 amino acids. V dropped 4 bases and J dropped 5 bases, with 15 bases sitting between them. CDR3 bases: TGTGCCAGCAGCATGGGGCTTCTGAGGACTGAAGCTTTCTTT. Translated: CASSMGLLRTEAFF.

This clone came up a few times. The chain has TRBV5-1 and TRBJ1-4; D gene unclear. CDR1 SGHRS and CDR2 YFSETQ come from the germline V gene. Trimming left V 0 bases short and J 7 bases short, with 10 bases between. There are 14 residues in the CDR3. The CDR3 region has the DNA TGCGCCAGCAGCTTGGAGTCAGGCAGTGAAAAACTGTTTTTT. It yields the protein CASSLESGSEKLFF.

The chain joins TRBV5-1 to TRBJ1-2; TRBD1 matches at 7 bases. Germline CDR1 is SGHRS and CDR2 is YFSETQ. The CDR3 contains 15 residues. Unmatched junction bases numbered 11, after V lost 4 bases and J lost 5 bases. CDR3 bases: TGCGCCAGCAGCCAAGGACAGGCGAGGGGATATGGCTACACCTTC. Protein: CASSQGQARGYGYTF.

In its sample, this clone was seen once. The rearrangement uses TRBV6-5 and TRBJ1-5; D is ambiguous. V gave up 7 bases and J gave up 2 bases, with 12 bases separating them. The CDR3 runs to 14 residues. From germline, CDR1 is MNHEY and CDR2 SVGAGI. CDR3 region: CASKSGWGNQPQHF. The DNA of the CDR3 is TGTGCCAGCAAATCAGGCTGGGGCAATCAGCCCCAGCATTTT.

The V gene is TRBV7-2, the J gene TRBJ1-6, with 11 bases aligning to TRBD1. With V trimmed by 1 base and J by 9 bases, 5 bases remained unmatched. The CDR3 is 16 residues long. Germline loops: CDR1 SGHTA, CDR2 FQGNSA. CDR3 protein: CASSLVRGTGGSPLHF. For the CDR3, the DNA is TGTGCCAGCAGCTTAGTAAGAGGGACAGGGGGTTCACCCCTCCACTTT.

The chain employs TRBV5-6 and TRBJ2-4; tentatively, D is TRBD1 (6 bases). V lost 4 bases and J lost 3, with 17 bases in between. Germline V gene lookup returns CDR1 SGHDT and CDR2 YYEEEE. The CDR3 is 16 residues long. CDR3 nucleotide sequence: TGTGCCAGCAGCACCCGGGACATTATTGGCAAAAACATTCAGTACTTC. Protein: CASSTRDIIGKNIQYF. The variable domain in full, completed from reference TRBV5-6 and TRBJ2-4, reads DAGVTQSPTHLIKTRGQQVTLRCSPKSGHDTVSWYQQALGQGPQFIFQYYEEEERQRGNFPDRFSGHQFPNYSSELNVNALLLGDSALYLCASSTRDIIGKNIQYFGAGTRLSVL.

On this clone itself: One junction end does not reproduce the germline sequence, and a read error may be involved. V and J are TRBV7-9 and TRBJ2-2, with TRBD2 matching over 10 bases. Germline CDR1 and CDR2: SEHNR and FQNEAQ (reference sequence). This CDR3 is 16 amino acids long. CDR3 sequence: CSSSLSSGRWTGELFF. The CDR3 region has the DNA TGTTCCAGCAGCTTAAGTAGCGGGAGGTGGACCGGGGAGCTGTTTTTT.

This clone was seen only a few times. The J gene is TRBJ2-7, the V gene TRBV28, with D perhaps matching TRBD2 (6 bases). The CDR3 runs to 13 residues. The V gene lost 5 bases and the J gene lost 3 bases, with 11 bases spanning the gap. Germline loops: CDR1 MDHEN, CDR2 SYDVKM. The CDR3 nucleotides are TGTGCCAGCAGTCTTGCGGACTACTACGAGCAGTACTTC. Its protein product is CASSLADYYEQYF.

The chain has TRBV9 and TRBJ2-3, with 8 bases lining up with TRBD2. Trimming cost V 3 bases and J 1 base; bases outside gene matches: 4. This CDR3 is 15 amino acids long. Germline V gene lookup returns CDR1 SGDLS and CDR2 YYNGEE. The CDR3 is CASSAGTRRTDTQYF. CDR3 bases: TGTGCCAGCAGCGCCGGGACTAGACGCACAGATACGCAGTATTTT.

The gene calls are TRBV7-3 and TRBJ1-1; D possibly corresponds to TRBD1 (6 bases). CDR1 and CDR2 (germline): SGHTA, FQGTGA. The CDR3 is made up of 15 amino acids. V lost 1 base and J 3 bases, leaving 12 bases between the germline ends. The CDR3 spells CASSLIGGWDTEAFF. CDR3 bases: TGTGCCAGCAGCTTAATAGGGGGTTGGGACACTGAAGCTTTCTTT.

The chain has TRBV27 and TRBJ2-5; the match to TRBD2 covers 14 bases. The germline V gene has CDR1 MNHEY and CDR2 SMNVEV (reference sequence). The V gene end was trimmed by 8 bases and the J gene end by 4 bases; junction bases not matched to a gene: 18. The CDR3 covers 19 residues. CDR3 DNA sequence: TGTGCCAGCGAGGCTGGACCGGGACTAGCGGGAGCGGTGCGAGAGACCCAGTACTTC. Translation: CASEAGPGLAGAVRETQYF.

This clone turned up a few times. The chain is built from TRBV19 and TRBJ2-7, with D maybe TRBD1 (5 bases). CDR3 length: 12 residues. Germline CDR1 and CDR2: LNHDA and SQIVND (reference sequence). Trimming removed 3 bases at V and 3 bases at J, with 6 bases between. The CDR3 DNA is TGTGCCAGTAGTATGCAGGGCTACGAGCAGTACTTC. Translating it yields CASSMQGYEQYF.

The chain employs TRBV28 and TRBJ1-1, with 8 bases lining up with TRBD1. V dropped 5 bases and J dropped 11; count of bases not matched to a gene: 13. The CDR3 sequence is 14 residues long. CDR1 is MDHEN, CDR2 SYDVKM, per germline. The CDR3 loop reads CASSPGQGVGRAFF. In DNA, the CDR3 is TGTGCCAGCAGTCCAGGACAGGGCGTCGGTCGGGCTTTCTTT.

The chain uses TRBV27 and TRBJ2-3, with 10 bases lining up with TRBD2. This CDR3 comprises 15 residues. Looked up from germline, CDR1 is MNHEY and CDR2 is SMNVEV (reference sequence). J lost 4 bases, V lost 5 bases, and 6 bases had no gene match. CDR3 coding DNA: TGTGCCAGCAGTAAACAGCGGGGGGGCCCAGATACGCAGTATTTT. Its translation is CASSKQRGGPDTQYF.

The chain uses TRBV2 and TRBJ1-3; unclear D gene. Deletions cut 6 bases from V and 2 bases from J, with 11 bases between. From germline, CDR1 is SNHLY and CDR2 FYNNEI. This CDR3 contains 14 residues. CDR3 bases: TGTGCCAGCAGACAACTAATGGCTGGAAACACCATATATTTT. Translated, it gives CASRQLMAGNTIYF.

J is TRBJ2-1 and V is TRBV29-1, with D perhaps TRBD2 (6 bases). Germline values: CDR1 SQVTM, CDR2 ANQGSEA. The CDR3 runs to 15 residues. Trimming pared 5 bases from V and 10 bases from J, leaving 24 bases between. The CDR3: CSVPGGSDSTGEQFF. CDR3 sequence (DNA): TGCAGCGTTCCCGGGGGATCCGACAGCACCGGGGAGCAGTTCTTC.